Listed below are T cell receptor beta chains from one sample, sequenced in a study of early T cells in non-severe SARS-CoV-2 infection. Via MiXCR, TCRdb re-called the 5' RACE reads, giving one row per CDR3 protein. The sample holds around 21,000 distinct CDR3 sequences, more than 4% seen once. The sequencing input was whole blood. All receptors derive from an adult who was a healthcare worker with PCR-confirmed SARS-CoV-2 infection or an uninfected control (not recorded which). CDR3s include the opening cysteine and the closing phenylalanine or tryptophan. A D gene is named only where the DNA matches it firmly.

CDR3 protein: CASSPLLAGGETQYF
D gene: TRBD2
V gene: TRBV18

CDR3 protein: CASSFPGGLAGRNTGELFF
D gene: TRBD2
V gene: TRBV7-9

CDR3 protein: CASSHRDRGADTQYF
D gene: TRBD1
V gene: TRBV7-9

CDR3 protein: CASRSGGDNEQFF
D gene: TRBD2
V gene: TRBV11-3

CDR3 protein: CASSQDRVKQAYGYTF
D gene: NA
V gene: TRBV4-3

CDR3 protein: CSARSRQGFSGANVLTF
D gene: TRBD1
V gene: TRBV20-1

CDR3 protein: CASSFRAGGTQYF
D gene: NA
V gene: TRBV7-3

CDR3 protein: CASSLVRPPTDTQYF
D gene: NA
V gene: TRBV11-2

CDR3 protein: CASIFLAGLTLSYEQYF
D gene: TRBD2
V gene: TRBV6-6

CDR3 protein: CASSLNRGRETQYF
D gene: TRBD1
V gene: TRBV11-2

CDR3 protein: CASSPAGRKETQYF
D gene: NA
V gene: TRBV28

CDR3 protein: CASSRQGTTGELFF
D gene: TRBD1
V gene: TRBV11-2

CDR3 protein: CAWSGGAAYEQYF
D gene: NA
V gene: TRBV30

CDR3 protein: CASSAHTANTDTQYF
D gene: NA
V gene: TRBV11-2

CDR3 protein: CASSHTGFSSYEQYF
D gene: NA
V gene: TRBV12-3/TRBV12-4